These T cell receptor beta chains were read from a single sample in a study of Tregs in tolerant kidney transplant recipients. Libraries were prepared by immunoSEQ multiplex PCR; TCRdb keeps only in-frame clonotypes and omits some of them. This sample has roughly 70,000 clones, with approximately 87% found just once. Sequencing used CD4+ T cells from blood (PBMCs), obtained 6 months after the transplant. Receptors originate from a human patient who received a combined kidney and bone marrow transplant. Some T cells here may be from the graft donor. The CDR3 runs from the conserved cysteine through the conserved F or W. A D gene is named only where the DNA matches it firmly. Clone size is given for some rows only: seen once, a few or many times, or a class if the clone is expanded.

CDR3aa: CASSQPRTGGGYTF
CDR3nt: TGCGCCAGCAGCCAACCACGGACAGGTGGAGGCTACACCTTC
d_gene: TRBD1
v_gene: TRBV4-1
abundance: -
j_gene: TRBJ1-2

CDR3aa: CASSQLVDNEQFF
CDR3nt: TGTGCCAGCTCACAGCTTGTGGACAATGAGCAGTTCTTC
d_gene: -
v_gene: TRBV18
abundance: once
j_gene: TRBJ2-1

CDR3aa: CASTGQGFFGYTF
CDR3nt: TGTGCCAGCACCGGACAGGGTTTTTTTGGCTACACCTTC
d_gene: TRBD1
v_gene: TRBV7-9
abundance: -
j_gene: TRBJ1-2

CDR3aa: CASSHPLGGPNTGELFF
CDR3nt: TGTGCCAGCAGCCACCCCTTAGGGGGCCCGAACACCGGGGAGCTGTTTTTT
d_gene: TRBD1
v_gene: TRBV4-2
abundance: -
j_gene: TRBJ2-2

CDR3aa: CATSPSGVSTDTQYF
CDR3nt: TGTGCCACCAGCCCTAGCGGGGTGAGCACAGATACGCAGTATTTT
d_gene: TRBD2
v_gene: TRBV15
abundance: once
j_gene: TRBJ2-3

CDR3aa: CASSQVRGYYNEQFF
CDR3nt: TGTGCCAGCAGCCAAGTGCGCGGTTACTACAATGAGCAGTTCTTC
d_gene: -
v_gene: TRBV14
abundance: -
j_gene: TRBJ2-1

CDR3aa: CASSRGLAVNTGELFF
CDR3nt: TGTGCCAGCAGCCGAGGACTAGCGGTAAACACCGGGGAGCTGTTTTTT
d_gene: TRBD2
v_gene: TRBV27
abundance: -
j_gene: TRBJ2-2

CDR3aa: CASSLPRTYEQYF
CDR3nt: TGTGCCAGCAGCTTACCGCGTACCTACGAGCAGTACTTC
d_gene: -
v_gene: TRBV7-2
abundance: -
j_gene: TRBJ2-7

CDR3aa: CATARDRVSHEQYF
CDR3nt: TGTGCTACAGCCCGGGACAGGGTTTCCCACGAGCAGTACTTC
d_gene: TRBD1
v_gene: TRBV12-5
abundance: -
j_gene: TRBJ2-7

CDR3aa: CASSYSNPTGADTQYF
CDR3nt: TGTGCCAGCAGTTACTCCAACCCAACAGGGGCAGATACGCAGTATTTT
d_gene: TRBD1
v_gene: TRBV6-5
abundance: -
j_gene: TRBJ2-3

CDR3aa: CASSLAGATLPIPGELFF
CDR3nt: TGTGCCAGCAGCCTAGCGGGAGCCACTCTACCAATCCCCGGGGAGCTGTTTTTT
d_gene: TRBD2
v_gene: TRBV7-6
abundance: -
j_gene: TRBJ2-2

CDR3aa: CASSFRTTSTDTQYF
CDR3nt: TGTGCCAGCAGCTTCCGGACAACTAGCACAGATACGCAGTATTTT
d_gene: -
v_gene: TRBV5-4
abundance: -
j_gene: TRBJ2-3